The entry below describes one T cell receptor beta chain. Authors' methods: Estimation of nucleated cell counts relied on the amplification of reference gene primers. Using immunoSEQ multiplex PCR, the repertoire was profiled, and TCRdb retains in-frame clones only, with some absent. From that table come the V and J calls and clone size; the DNA was used to work out D and trimming. The sample comprises approximately 250,000 clones, less than 90% of which are singletons, and about 1.5% rests with the top ten. CDR1 is SEHNR and CDR2 is FQNEAQ in the germline V gene (reference sequence). The CDR3 covers 19 residues. Trimming left V 5 bases short and J 0 bases short, with 20 bases between. These data originate in a study of blood T cell repertoires in COVID-19. Overall study context: The United States, Italy and Spain supplied acute and convalescent COVID-19 samples.

The sample taken for sequencing was peripheral blood. The source of this sequence is a woman in her 40s who had recovered from COVID-19. The V gene is TRBV7-9, the J gene TRBJ2-6, with D tentatively TRBD2 (6 bases). The DNA for the CDR3 is TGTGCCAGCAGCCCCGCTTCGGTGGGACTGAACTCTGGGGCCAACGTCCTGACTTTC. It translates to CASSPASVGLNSGANVLTF.